One and the same sample provided the 30 T cell receptor beta chains below, sequenced in a study of T cell responses to AZD1222 COVID-19 vaccine. Measured with immunoSEQ multiplex PCR; TCRdb has only the in-frame clones, and not every one. Altogether approximately 70,000 clones are present, 88% being singletons, with the ten largest covering approximately 4.8%. The sequences come from peripheral blood, collected 28 days after the second dose of the MenACWY control vaccine. The origin of the receptors is an adult who received the MenACWY meningococcal vaccine as a control.

The table lists this clone with a few counts. The chain carries TRBV30 and TRBJ2-7; TRBD2 matches 8 bases. CDR3 length: 13 residues. Germline V lookup: CDR1 GTSNPN, CDR2 SVGIG (reference sequence). V trimming: 3 bases; J trimming: 6 bases; junction bases outside the gene matches: 7. Here the CDR3 reads CAWSQRRGGEQYF. The CDR3 DNA reads as TGTGCCTGGAGCCAAAGACGGGGGGGCGAGCAGTACTTC.

The chain has TRBV5-1 and TRBJ1-3; D is ambiguous. This CDR3 is built from 14 residues. Germline V gene sequence: CDR1 SGHRS, CDR2 YFSETQ. The V end lost 4 bases, the J end lost 0 bases, and 8 bases lay between the germline ends. The CDR3 protein is CASSVQNSGNTIYF. The CDR3 DNA is TGCGCCAGCAGCGTGCAAAACTCTGGAAACACCATATATTTT. The full variable domain, in which reference TRBV5-1 and TRBJ1-3 provide the parts outside the CDR3, is KAGVTQTPRYLIKTRGQQVTLSCSPISGHRSVSWYQQTPGQGLQFLFEYFSETQRNKGNFPGRFSGRQFSNSRSEMNVSTLELGDSALYLCASSVQNSGNTIYFGEGSWLTVV.

The chain links TRBV28 to TRBJ1-2; D uncertain. The germline gives CDR1 MDHEN, CDR2 SYDVKM. The CDR3 is 14 amino acids. Trimming pared 11 bases from V and 0 bases from J, leaving 16 bases between. CDR3 coding DNA: TGTGCCTCAGGCCTCATTCAAGCTAACTATGGCTACACCTTC. This encodes CASGLIQANYGYTF.

The V call is TRBV9, the J call TRBJ2-3; D gene unclear. With 0 bases removed from V and 2 bases from J, the gap between germline ends came to 13 bases. The CDR3 loop spans 16 amino acids. The V gene's germline CDR1 is SGDLS and CDR2 YYNGEE. The CDR3 sequence is CASSVDISPLTDTQYF. The CDR3 DNA sequence: TGTGCCAGCAGCGTAGATATTAGCCCCCTCACAGATACGCAGTATTTT.

This sequence joins TRBV5-5 and TRBJ1-2, with D unresolved. The germline gives CDR1 SGHKS, CDR2 YYEKEE (reference sequence). V was shortened by 4 bases and J by 1 base, with 11 bases between the two germline ends. CDR3 size: 14 residues. The CDR3 region has the DNA TGTGCCAGCAGCCCGGACGGAAGTAACTATGGCTACACCTTC. Its protein is CASSPDGSNYGYTF.

The CDR3 spells CASSPPGLSGNTIYF. CDR3 nucleotides: TGTGCCAGCAGCCCTCCCGGCCTCTCTGGAAACACCATATATTTT. The J gene is TRBJ1-3, the V gene TRBV3-1 (or the pseudogene TRBV3-2); D remains unclear. V shed 4 bases and J shed 0 bases, with 10 bases lying between them. The CDR3 spans 15 residues. Germline V gene data show CDR1 as LGHDT and CDR2 as YNNKEL (reference sequence).

This clone was seen only once. This rearrangement joins TRBV12-3 or TRBV12-4 to TRBJ2-3; 10 nucleotides line up with TRBD2. J lost 15 bases, V lost 5 bases, and 5 bases had no gene match. The CDR3 consists of 11 residues. Here the CDR3 reads CASSSGRALYF. For the CDR3, the DNA is TGTGCCAGCAGTAGCGGGAGGGCCTTATATTTT.

The J gene is TRBJ2-7, the V gene TRBV2; D uncertain. Germline CDR1 SNHLY, CDR2 FYNNEI. The CDR3 is 13 residues long. V dropped 3 bases and J dropped 7 bases, with 13 bases sitting between them. The CDR3 DNA reads as TGTGCCAGCAGTGAGTCGGGTGGGCGAGAGCAGTACTTC. It codes for CASSESGGREQYF.

V usage is TRBV4-2 and J usage is TRBJ1-4; D uncertain. Germline CDR1 and CDR2: LGHNA and YNFKEQ. Trimming took off 1 base at V and 3 bases at J, with 9 bases between the two ends. The CDR3 extends over 15 amino acids. The CDR3 DNA follows: TGTGCCAGCAGCCAAGTCGACCGGGCTAATGAAAAACTGTTTTTT. Amino acids: CASSQVDRANEKLFF.

The chain is built from TRBV7-9 and TRBJ1-1; D is perhaps TRBD1 (5 bases). V lost 5 bases, J lost 4 bases, and 8 bases lay in between. Germline V gene sequence: CDR1 SEHNR, CDR2 FQNEAQ (reference sequence). This CDR3 has 12 amino acids. CDR3 DNA: TGTGCCAGCAGCCCGGGGGGCACTGAAGCTTTCTTT. Encoded protein: CASSPGGTEAFF.

This clone has only one observation. The J gene is TRBJ1-1, the V gene TRBV5-4; 7 bases align to TRBD1. The germline V gene encodes CDR1 SGHNT and CDR2 YYREEE (reference sequence). With V trimmed by 0 bases and J by 4 bases, 15 bases remained unmatched. The CDR3 sequence is 18 residues long. Here the CDR3 DNA reads TGTGCCAGCAGCTTGGCTTCGACAGGGCTGTTGGGTCCCACTGAAGCTTTCTTT. Protein sequence: CASSLASTGLLGPTEAFF.

Concerning this clone itself: In the same sample, other DNA sequences code for this CDR3. The J gene is TRBJ1-1, the V gene TRBV28, with D maybe TRBD1 (5 bases). CDR3 length: 12 amino acids. Germline CDR1 is MDHEN and CDR2 is SYDVKM. V lost 8 bases, J lost 0 bases, and 7 bases lay in between. The CDR3 DNA follows: TGTGCCAGCGGGACGGTGAACACTGAAGCTTTCTTT. Translating gives CASGTVNTEAFF.

The chain recombines TRBV25-1 with TRBJ2-6, with D perhaps assigned TRBD1 or TRBD2 (5 bases each). Deletions cut 2 bases from V and 0 bases from J, with 14 bases between. CDR3 length: 18 amino acids. Germline CDR1 reads MGHDK; CDR2 reads SYGVNS. CDR3 in amino acids: CASSEIGAPGSGANVLTF. As DNA, the CDR3 is TGTGCCAGCAGTGAAATCGGGGCACCTGGCTCTGGGGCCAACGTCCTGACTTTC.

CDR3 in DNA: TGTGCCAGCAGCGCTACTATGACTATTTATTCACCCCTCCACTTT. The encoded protein is CASSATMTIYSPLHF. This sequence joins TRBV11-2 and TRBJ1-6; no clear D. Germline V CDR1 and CDR2: SGHAT, FQNNGV. Trimming cost V 5 bases and J 8 bases, with 16 bases left between them. The CDR3 loop spans 15 amino acids.

The CDR3 DNA reads as TGTGCCAGCAGTACCTCGGGTGGGTTCGGTGGCTACACCTTC. Its protein product is CASSTSGGFGGYTF. The genes are TRBV6-5 and TRBJ1-2; D not resolved. Trimming shortened V by 5 bases and J by 7 bases, and 17 bases separated the two germline ends. The CDR3 has 14 amino acids. Germline CDR1 is MNHEY and CDR2 is SVGAGI.

This sequence joins TRBV4-1 and TRBJ1-2; no clear D gene. Trimming cost V 0 bases and J 8 bases, with 13 bases left between them. Germline CDR1 and CDR2: MGHRA and YSYEKL. The CDR3 sequence is 14 residues long. The CDR3: CASSQDLDRAGYTF. The CDR3 DNA sequence: TGCGCCAGCAGCCAAGATCTTGATCGCGCCGGCTACACCTTC.

The rearrangement uses TRBV3-1 (or the pseudogene TRBV3-2) and TRBJ2-7; either TRBD1 or TRBD2 may supply D (5 bases each). The CDR3 runs to 14 residues. Germline V gives CDR1 LGHDT, CDR2 YNNKEL (reference sequence). Trimming shortened V by 4 bases and J by 2 bases, and 12 bases separated the two germline ends. The CDR3 nucleotides read TGTGCCAGCAGCCCCCGACAGACTACCTACGAGCAGTACTTC. As protein: CASSPRQTTYEQYF.

The V and J genes are TRBV11-2 and TRBJ1-2; D remains unclear. The CDR3 is 13 amino acids. Germline assignment: CDR1 SGHAT and CDR2 FQNNGV. Trimming took off 4 bases at V and 6 bases at J, with 12 bases between the two ends. The CDR3 is CASSSLGSDGYTF. The CDR3 bases are TGTGCCAGCAGCTCCCTAGGGTCAGATGGCTACACCTTC.

The V gene is TRBV5-4, the J gene TRBJ1-1, with D possibly TRBD1 on 5 matching bases. The CDR3 is made up of 13 amino acids. Trimming left V 0 bases short and J 8 bases short, with 11 bases between. Germline values: CDR1 SGHNT, CDR2 YYREEE (reference sequence). The CDR3: CASSLGRAREAFF. Here the CDR3 DNA reads TGTGCCAGCAGCTTGGGCAGGGCGAGAGAAGCTTTCTTT.

The chain carries TRBV4-3 and TRBJ2-1, with a tentative D call TRBD2 (6 bases). Trimming removed 3 bases from V and 6 bases from J, with 18 bases in between. The germline V gene has CDR1 LGHNA and CDR2 YSLEER. The CDR3 loop spans 16 amino acids. The CDR3 sequence: CASSQEGLQPFNEQFF. The CDR3 bases are TGCGCCAGCAGCCAGGAGGGACTGCAACCTTTCAATGAGCAGTTCTTC.

The chain joins TRBV19 to TRBJ1-5; D is perhaps TRBD1 (5 bases). The CDR3 is 16 residues long. V lost 1 base and J lost 3, with 13 bases in between. Germline V gene lookup returns CDR1 LNHDA and CDR2 SQIVND (reference sequence). CDR3 DNA sequence: TGTGCCAGTAGTATAGCCGAGGGACCTAACAATCAGCCCCAGCATTTT. Its protein product is CASSIAEGPNNQPQHF.

The chain joins TRBV27 to TRBJ1-5; a possible D gene is TRBD1 (6 bases). The CDR3 sequence is 16 residues long. Between the trimmed V and J ends, which lost 5 bases and 2 bases, there was a span of 16 bases. Germline V gene sequence: CDR1 MNHEY, CDR2 SMNVEV (reference sequence). The CDR3 DNA reads TGTGCCAGCAGTCGCCGCGGGGGCGGTGGCAATCAGCCCCAGCATTTT. This gives the protein CASSRRGGGGNQPQHF.

The chain combines TRBV3-1 (or the pseudogene TRBV3-2) with TRBJ2-2, with 10 bases matching TRBD1. Trimming took 4 bases from V and 6 from J; bases not matched to a gene: 8. Germline V gene data show CDR1 as LGHDT and CDR2 as YNNKEL (reference sequence). CDR3 size: 16 residues. CDR3 nucleotides: TGTGCCAGCAGCCGAGCGACAGGGGGCTTCTCCGGGGAGCTGTTTTTT. This gives the protein CASSRATGGFSGELFF.

CDR3 bases: TGTGCCAGCAGCCCCAACAGGGGATCGGGTGAGCAGTACTTC. As protein: CASSPNRGSGEQYF. This chain joins TRBV11-2 and TRBJ2-7, with 7 bases matching TRBD1. The CDR3 runs 14 residues. The germline V gene has CDR1 SGHAT and CDR2 FQNNGV. The trim removed 5 bases at V and 7 bases at J, leaving 11 bases unmatched.

The V gene is TRBV4-1, the J gene TRBJ1-4; possible D gene TRBD1, 5 bases. Trimming pared 6 bases from V and 8 bases from J, leaving 25 bases between. In germline, CDR1 is MGHRA, CDR2 YSYEKL. The CDR3 is 17 amino acids. The CDR3 sequence is CASRLNVGQGVGEKLFF. The CDR3 DNA reads as TGCGCCAGCAGGTTGAACGTGGGCCAGGGCGTCGGAGAAAAACTGTTTTTT.

The gene calls are TRBV5-1 and TRBJ2-7, with TRBD1 matching 9 bases. The V gene end was trimmed by 4 bases and the J gene end by 4 bases; junction bases not matched to a gene: 9. The CDR3 extends over 15 amino acids. In germline, CDR1 is SGHRS, CDR2 YFSETQ. For the CDR3, the DNA is TGCGCCAGCAGCGAATGGACAGGGGTGGGATACGAGCAGTACTTC. This codes for CASSEWTGVGYEQYF.

The V call is TRBV28, the J call TRBJ2-7, with D possibly called TRBD1 or TRBD2 (5 bases each). The CDR3 consists of 14 residues. The V gene lost 3 bases and the J gene lost 4 bases, with 13 bases spanning the gap. In germline, CDR1 is MDHEN, CDR2 SYDVKM. In DNA, the CDR3 is TGTGCCAGCAGTTTTTGGGCAGGGAGATACGAGCAGTACTTC. Protein sequence: CASSFWAGRYEQYF.

The V and J genes are TRBV28 and TRBJ1-2; unclear D gene. From germline, CDR1 is MDHEN and CDR2 SYDVKM. The CDR3 is made up of 13 amino acids. V lost 4 bases, J lost 4 bases, and 10 bases lay in between. The CDR3 loop reads CASSSPSGYGYTF. As DNA, the CDR3 is TGTGCCAGCAGTTCCCCATCGGGCTATGGCTACACCTTC.

The chain employs TRBV4-3 and TRBJ1-1; 8 bases line up with TRBD1. Germline V gene sequence: CDR1 LGHNA, CDR2 YSLEER. Trimming at V came to 4 bases and at J to 0 bases, leaving 4 bases not matched to a gene. CDR3 size: 15 residues. As DNA, the CDR3 is TGCGCCAGCAGCCGAGGGACAGGCTTGAACACTGAAGCTTTCTTT. As protein: CASSRGTGLNTEAFF.

The chain links TRBV27 to TRBJ1-5; 10 positions agree with TRBD1. The CDR3 consists of 13 residues. Germline V lookup: CDR1 MNHEY, CDR2 SMNVEV (reference sequence). The V and J ends lost 7 bases and 6 bases, in that order; junction bases with no gene match: 3. As DNA, the CDR3 is TGTGCCAGCAAGGGACAGGGGAGTCAGCCCCAGCATTTT. This encodes CASKGQGSQPQHF.